These 3 T cell receptor beta chains came from one sample sequenced in a study of neurological immune-mediated disorders. MiXCR, applied by TCRdb to the 5' RACE reads, yields one record per CDR3 protein. The table records approximately 40,000 distinct CDR3 sequences, approximately 12% of them present only once. The sequencing sample was made of PBMCs. The receptor source for this set is a female donor in good health.

This clonotype has ten or more counts. The gene calls are TRBV5-1 and TRBJ2-3; no clear D. Trimming cost V 2 bases and J 0 bases, with 10 bases left between them. The CDR3 has 15 amino acids. CDR1 and CDR2 from the germline V gene are SGHRS and YFSETQ. The CDR3 sequence is CASSFSEPSTDTQYF. The CDR3 DNA reads TGCGCCAGCAGCTTCTCGGAGCCTAGCACAGATACGCAGTATTTT. The variable domain in full, completed from reference TRBV5-1 and TRBJ2-3, reads KAGVTQTPRYLIKTRGQQVTLSCSPISGHRSVSWYQQTPGQGLQFLFEYFSETQRNKGNFPGRFSGRQFSNSRSEMNVSTLELGDSALYLCASSFSEPSTDTQYFGPGTRLTVL.

The table lists this clonotype with many counts. V usage is TRBV5-1 and J usage is TRBJ2-7, with TRBD1 matching over 8 bases. CDR3 length equals 15 residues. Germline V gives CDR1 SGHRS, CDR2 YFSETQ. After removal of 6 bases from V and 6 bases from J, the junction contained 14 bases not matched to a gene. The CDR3: CASTELTGALGEQYF. As DNA, the CDR3 is TGCGCCAGCACCGAGTTGACAGGGGCGCTTGGCGAGCAGTACTTC.

This clonotype was counted between two and nine times. V and J are TRBV5-1 and TRBJ1-1; possibly TRBD1 for D (5 bases). The CDR3 contains 15 residues. The germline V gene has CDR1 SGHRS and CDR2 YFSETQ. V shed 4 bases and J shed 0 bases, with 13 bases lying between them. As DNA, the CDR3 is TGCGCCAGCAGCCCGCGCGACAGCATGAACACTGAAGCTTTCTTT. Residues: CASSPRDSMNTEAFF.